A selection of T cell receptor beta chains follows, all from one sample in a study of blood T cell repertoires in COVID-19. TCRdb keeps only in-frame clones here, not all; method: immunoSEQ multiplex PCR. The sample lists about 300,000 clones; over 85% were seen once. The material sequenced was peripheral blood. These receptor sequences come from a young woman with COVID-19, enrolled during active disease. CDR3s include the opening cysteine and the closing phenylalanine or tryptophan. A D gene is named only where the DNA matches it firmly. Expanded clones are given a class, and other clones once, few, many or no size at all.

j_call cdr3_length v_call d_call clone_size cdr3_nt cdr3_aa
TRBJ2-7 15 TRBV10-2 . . TGCGCCAGCAGTGAGCTGGGGCCCCGCTCCTACGAGCAGTACTTC CASSELGPRSYEQYF
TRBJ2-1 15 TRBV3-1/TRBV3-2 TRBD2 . TGTGCCAGCAGCCCAGGACTAGCGGGGGCAGATGAGCAGTTCTTC CASSPGLAGADEQFF
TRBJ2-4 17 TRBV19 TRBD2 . TGTGCCAGTAGTCCTCGGGCGGGGGGCCTAACCAAAAACATTCAGTACTTC CASSPRAGGLTKNIQYF
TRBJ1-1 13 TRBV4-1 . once TGCGCCAGCAGCCAAGGACAGCACACTGAAGCTTTCTTT CASSQGQHTEAFF
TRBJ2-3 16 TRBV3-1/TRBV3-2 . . TGTGCCAGCAGCGAAAGATTACCCGGAGAGGGTGGTACGCAGTATTTT CASSERLPGEGGTQYF
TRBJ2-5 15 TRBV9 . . TGTGCCAGCAGCTCGCACGATGGCCTTCAAGAGACCCAGTACTTC CASSSHDGLQETQYF
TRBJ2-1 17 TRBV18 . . TGTGCCAGCTCACCACCGGACAGTTTAAGTTCCTACAATGAGCAGTTCTTC CASSPPDSLSSYNEQFF
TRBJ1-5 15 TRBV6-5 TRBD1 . TGTGCCAGCAGTCGTGACAGGGATAGCAATCAGCCCCAGCATTTT CASSRDRDSNQPQHF
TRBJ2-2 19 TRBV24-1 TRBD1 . TGTGCCACCAGTGATTTAAGGGACAGCCCCCGAAATAACACCGGGGAGCTGTTTTTT CATSDLRDSPRNNTGELFF
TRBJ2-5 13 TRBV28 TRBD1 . TGTGCCAGTCTCCGGGACAGGGTTTCGCCCCAGTACTTC CASLRDRVSPQYF
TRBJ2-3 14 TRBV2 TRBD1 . TGTGCCAGCAGTTCTCGGGACAGGGAAGATACGCAGTATTTT CASSSRDREDTQYF
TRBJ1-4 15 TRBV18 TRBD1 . TGTGCCAGCTCACGTGACAGGGGAACTAATGAAAAACTGTTTTTT CASSRDRGTNEKLFF
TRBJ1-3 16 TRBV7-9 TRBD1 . TGTGCCAGCAGCTCAAGGACAGGGGGAAGCGGAAACACCATATATTTT CASSSRTGGSGNTIYF
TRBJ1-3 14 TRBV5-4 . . TGTGCCAGCAGCCCGAATGTAGAAGGAAACACCATATATTTT CASSPNVEGNTIYF
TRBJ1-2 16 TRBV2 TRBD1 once TGTGCCAGCAGCCCCGACAATTCAGGGGGCTACTATGGCTACACCTTC CASSPDNSGGYYGYTF
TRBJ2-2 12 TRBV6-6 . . TGTGCCAGCAGAACTTTGGTAGGGGAGCTGTTTTTT CASRTLVGELFF
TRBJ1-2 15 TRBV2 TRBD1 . TGTGCCAGCAGACCAGACAGGGGAGCTAACTATGGCTACACCTTC CASRPDRGANYGYTF
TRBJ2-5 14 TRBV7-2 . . TGTGCCAGCAGCCCCGCCGGTGCTTTCCAGACCCAGTACTTC CASSPAGAFQTQYF
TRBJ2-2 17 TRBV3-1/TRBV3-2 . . TGTGCCAGCAGCCAAGATAGAAGCGGGCCCAACACCGGGGAGCTGTTTTTT CASSQDRSGPNTGELFF
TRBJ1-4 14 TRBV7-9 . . TGTGCCAGCAGGAGGGGAGGGTCGGAGGAAAAACTGTTTTTT CASRRGGSEEKLFF
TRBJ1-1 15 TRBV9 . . TGTGCCAGCAGCGCGGGAACAGGGTTGGGGACTGAAGCTTTCTTT CASSAGTGLGTEAFF
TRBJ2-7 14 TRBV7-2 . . TGTGCCAGCAGCTCCAGGGTATCTGACAACGAGCAGTACTTC CASSSRVSDNEQYF
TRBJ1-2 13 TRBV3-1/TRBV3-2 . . TGTGCCAGCAGCCCCCAGAGTAGCGGAGGCTACACCTTC CASSPQSSGGYTF
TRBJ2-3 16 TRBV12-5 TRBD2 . TGTGCTAGTGGTCCCTCTAGCGGGGGGCTCACAGATACGCAGTATTTT CASGPSSGGLTDTQYF
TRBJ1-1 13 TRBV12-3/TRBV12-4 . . TGTGCCAGCAGTTCTTACAGGGATACTGAAGCTTTCTTT CASSSYRDTEAFF
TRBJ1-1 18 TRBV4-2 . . TGTGCCAGCAGCCAAGAGGCCAGGGAGGGGATCCCGAACACTGAAGCTTTCTTT CASSQEAREGIPNTEAFF
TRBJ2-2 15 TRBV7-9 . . TGTGCCATCATTCTCCGGACTAAGAACACCGGGGAGCTGTTTTTT CAIILRTKNTGELFF
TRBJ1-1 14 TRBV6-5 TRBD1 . TGTGCCAGCAGTTGGACAGGCATGAACACTGAAGCTTTCTTT CASSWTGMNTEAFF
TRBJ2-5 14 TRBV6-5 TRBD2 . TGTGCCAGCAGGTTAGCGGGGGGGACGGAGACCCAGTACTTC CASRLAGGTETQYF
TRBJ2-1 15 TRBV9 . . TGTGCCAGCAGCGTGGGAGGGGGGTCCTACAATGAGCAGTTCTTC CASSVGGGSYNEQFF
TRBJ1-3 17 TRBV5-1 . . TGCGCCAGCAGCTCCGACCTCATACAGGGAACTGGAAACACCATATATTTT CASSSDLIQGTGNTIYF
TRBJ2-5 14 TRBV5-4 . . TGTGCCAGCAGCTCAGAGCTAGAACAAGAGACCCAGTACTTC CASSSELEQETQYF